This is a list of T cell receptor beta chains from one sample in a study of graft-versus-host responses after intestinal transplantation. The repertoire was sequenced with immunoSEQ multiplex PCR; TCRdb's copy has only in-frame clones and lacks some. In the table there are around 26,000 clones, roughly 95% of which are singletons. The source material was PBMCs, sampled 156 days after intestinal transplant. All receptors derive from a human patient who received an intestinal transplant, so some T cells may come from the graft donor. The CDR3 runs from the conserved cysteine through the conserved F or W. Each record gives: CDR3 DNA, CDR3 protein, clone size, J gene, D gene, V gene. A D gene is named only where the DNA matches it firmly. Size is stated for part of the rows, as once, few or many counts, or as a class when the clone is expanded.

CDR3 DNA: TGCGCCAGCAGCTTGATGGCCGGCACTGAAGCTTTCTTT
CDR3 protein: CASSLMAGTEAFF
clone size: once
J gene: TRBJ1-1
D gene: .
V gene: TRBV5-1

CDR3 DNA: TGCGCCAGCAGCTTCGTGGTATCTCACGGGAGGAGGAAATCCGGCTACACCTTC
CDR3 protein: CASSFVVSHGRRKSGYTF
clone size: .
J gene: TRBJ1-2
D gene: .
V gene: TRBV5-1

CDR3 DNA: TGTGCCAGCAGCATAAGGGAAACCTCCTACGAGCAGTACTTC
CDR3 protein: CASSIRETSYEQYF
clone size: .
J gene: TRBJ2-7
D gene: .
V gene: TRBV9

CDR3 DNA: TGTGCCTACCGGACAGTCGGGAACACTGAAGCTTTCTTT
CDR3 protein: CAYRTVGNTEAFF
clone size: .
J gene: TRBJ1-1
D gene: .
V gene: TRBV30

CDR3 DNA: TGTGCCAGCAGTTCGTTTGGAGCTTCCTACGAGCAGTACTTC
CDR3 protein: CASSSFGASYEQYF
clone size: .
J gene: TRBJ2-7
D gene: .
V gene: TRBV27

CDR3 DNA: TGCGCCAGCAGCCCCTTTACAGGGCAAAACTATGGCTACACCTTC
CDR3 protein: CASSPFTGQNYGYTF
clone size: .
J gene: TRBJ1-2
D gene: .
V gene: TRBV5-1

CDR3 DNA: TGTGCCAGCAGCCTCCTGGGCTACGAGCAGTACTTC
CDR3 protein: CASSLLGYEQYF
clone size: .
J gene: TRBJ2-7
D gene: .
V gene: TRBV6-1

CDR3 DNA: TGTGCCAGCAGCGACAGGGGATTCACTGAAGCTTTCTTT
CDR3 protein: CASSDRGFTEAFF
clone size: .
J gene: TRBJ1-1
D gene: TRBD1
V gene: TRBV11-2

CDR3 DNA: TGTGCCAGCAGTTACTCCGGAAGGGTTTCCACCTATGGCTACACCTTC
CDR3 protein: CASSYSGRVSTYGYTF
clone size: once
J gene: TRBJ1-2
D gene: .
V gene: TRBV6-5

CDR3 DNA: TGTGCCAGCAGTCCTCCTAGCACAGATACGCAGTATTTT
CDR3 protein: CASSPPSTDTQYF
clone size: .
J gene: TRBJ2-3
D gene: .
V gene: TRBV27

CDR3 DNA: TGTGCCAGCAGCCCGGCGAGCGGGGGTTCGTACCAAGAGACCCAGTACTTC
CDR3 protein: CASSPASGGSYQETQYF
clone size: .
J gene: TRBJ2-5
D gene: TRBD2
V gene: TRBV27

CDR3 DNA: TGTGCCAGCAAGAAGACAGTCGGTAACACTGAAGCTTTCTTT
CDR3 protein: CASKKTVGNTEAFF
clone size: .
J gene: TRBJ1-1
D gene: .
V gene: TRBV6-4

CDR3 DNA: TGTGCCAGCAGCTTGGGACAGGACTCTCTCTACGAGCAGTACTTC
CDR3 protein: CASSLGQDSLYEQYF
clone size: .
J gene: TRBJ2-7
D gene: .
V gene: TRBV5-4

CDR3 DNA: TGTGCCAGCAGCCAAATGACAGGGCTGGGGTCTCCGAGCTCCTACAATGAGCAGTTCTTC
CDR3 protein: CASSQMTGLGSPSSYNEQFF
clone size: .
J gene: TRBJ2-1
D gene: TRBD1
V gene: TRBV4-2

CDR3 DNA: TGTGCCTGGGGGACAGGGGATGGCTACACCTTC
CDR3 protein: CAWGTGDGYTF
clone size: .
J gene: TRBJ1-2
D gene: TRBD1
V gene: TRBV30

CDR3 DNA: TGCGCCAGCAGCCAAGATCAGATGGACCTCTTAGCCAAAAACATTCAGTACTTC
CDR3 protein: CASSQDQMDLLAKNIQYF
clone size: .
J gene: TRBJ2-4
D gene: .
V gene: TRBV4-1

CDR3 DNA: TGTGCCAGCTCACCATCGAGGGGGCTGAGGGGCCCCGGGGAGCTGTTTTTT
CDR3 protein: CASSPSRGLRGPGELFF
clone size: .
J gene: TRBJ2-2
D gene: TRBD1
V gene: TRBV18

CDR3 DNA: TGTGCCAGCATTACGACATGGGCAGGCACAGATACGCAGTATTTT
CDR3 protein: CASITTWAGTDTQYF
clone size: .
J gene: TRBJ2-3
D gene: .
V gene: TRBV6-1

CDR3 DNA: TGTGCCTGGAGTACGGGACAGGGCCATCAGCCCCAGCATTTT
CDR3 protein: CAWSTGQGHQPQHF
clone size: .
J gene: TRBJ1-5
D gene: TRBD1
V gene: TRBV30

CDR3 DNA: TGTGCCAGCAGCTTAGACTGGGCAACTAGGACCGGGGAGCTGTTTTTT
CDR3 protein: CASSLDWATRTGELFF
clone size: .
J gene: TRBJ2-2
D gene: .
V gene: TRBV7-9

CDR3 DNA: TGCGCCAGCAGCCAAGATACTACGACCCAAGAGACCCAGTACTTC
CDR3 protein: CASSQDTTTQETQYF
clone size: .
J gene: TRBJ2-5
D gene: .
V gene: TRBV4-1

CDR3 DNA: TGTGCCAGCAGCTTATATATGGGCGATGAGCAGTTCTTC
CDR3 protein: CASSLYMGDEQFF
clone size: .
J gene: TRBJ2-1
D gene: .
V gene: TRBV7-9

CDR3 DNA: TGTGCCAGTAGTATAGCAATTACAGGGGACCTACCCTACGAGCAGTACTTC
CDR3 protein: CASSIAITGDLPYEQYF
clone size: .
J gene: TRBJ2-7
D gene: TRBD1
V gene: TRBV19

CDR3 DNA: TGTGCCAGCAGCGGGATACAAGAGACCCAGTACTTC
CDR3 protein: CASSGIQETQYF
clone size: .
J gene: TRBJ2-5
D gene: .
V gene: TRBV9

CDR3 DNA: TGTGCCAGCGCGGGGACAGGCCTTAATTCACCCCTCCACTTT
CDR3 protein: CASAGTGLNSPLHF
clone size: .
J gene: TRBJ1-6
D gene: TRBD1
V gene: TRBV19

CDR3 DNA: TGTGCCAGCAGCTTCGGATCGAACCCCTACGAGCAGTACTTC
CDR3 protein: CASSFGSNPYEQYF
clone size: once
J gene: TRBJ2-7
D gene: .
V gene: TRBV7-2